The clone carrying this TCR beta chain was detected a few times. This entry belongs to a study of shared clonotypes between healthy human individuals. Study background: Three CD4 naive, three CD4 memory, two CD8 naive and one CD8 memory plate were used per donor.

At the deep level, the assay was run. The table came from immunoSEQ multiplex PCR; TCRdb's copy has only in-frame clones and leaves some out. The sample contains fewer than 400,000 clones, around two thirds of which appear only once. The germline CDR1 and CDR2 sequences are MNHNS and SASEGT. The CDR3 consists of 14 residues. Trimming left V 7 bases short and J 0 bases short, with 10 bases between. The receptor was derived from a man aged 30-40 years in good health. The specimen was memory CD4+ T cells sorted from blood. As for subset: CD45RA-negative fraction. The rearrangement joins TRBV6-1 to TRBJ1-3, with no clear D. CDR3 in amino acids: CASTRDNSGNTIYF. The CDR3 coding sequence is TGTGCCAGCACGAGGGATAACTCTGGAAACACCATATATTTT.